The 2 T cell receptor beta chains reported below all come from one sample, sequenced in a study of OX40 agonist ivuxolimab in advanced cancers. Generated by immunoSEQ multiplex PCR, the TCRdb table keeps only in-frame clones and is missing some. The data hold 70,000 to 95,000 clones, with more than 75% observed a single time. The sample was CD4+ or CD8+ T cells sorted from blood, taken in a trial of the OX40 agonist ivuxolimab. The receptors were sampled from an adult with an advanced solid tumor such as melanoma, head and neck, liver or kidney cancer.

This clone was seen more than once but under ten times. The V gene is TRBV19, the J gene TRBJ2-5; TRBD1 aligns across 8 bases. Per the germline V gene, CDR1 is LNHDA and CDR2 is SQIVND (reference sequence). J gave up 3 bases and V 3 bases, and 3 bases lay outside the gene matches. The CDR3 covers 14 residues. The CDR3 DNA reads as TGTGCCAGTAGTATGAAACAGGGGGAAGAGACCCAGTACTTC. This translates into CASSMKQGEETQYF.

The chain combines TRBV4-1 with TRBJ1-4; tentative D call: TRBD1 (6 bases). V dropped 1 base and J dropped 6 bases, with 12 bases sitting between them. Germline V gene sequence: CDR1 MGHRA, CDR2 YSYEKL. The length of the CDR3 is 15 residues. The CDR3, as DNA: TGCGCCAGCAGCCAAGGCGGGCAGGGGCATGAAAAACTGTTTTTT. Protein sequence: CASSQGGQGHEKLFF.